This is a list of T cell receptor beta chains from one sample in a study of T-cell memory formation after mild COVID-19. TCRdb reprocessed the 5' RACE reads with MiXCR, giving one entry per CDR3 protein. The table shows 150,000 to 200,000 distinct CDR3 sequences, with approximately 17% occurring only once. The source material was PBMCs or a T cell subset sorted from them (not recorded which). The receptors here all came from a man younger than 35 who had mild COVID-19 (a few samples of this study predate the infection). Cell type and time point are not known. Each CDR3 is given with its conserved first and last residue. Each record gives: J gene, clone size, D gene, V gene, CDR3 protein, CDR3 DNA. A D gene is named only where the DNA matches it firmly. Size values are once, few and many counts, or a class for expanded clones, and some rows have none.

TRBJ2-5 | few | NA | TRBV5-1 | CASSLLEGTQETQYF | TGCGCCAGCAGCCTCTTGGAAGGGACCCAAGAGACCCAGTACTTC
TRBJ1-4 | NA | NA | TRBV20-1 | CSATTGTYDEKLFF | TGCAGTGCTACAACCGGGACTTATGATGAAAAACTGTTTTTT
TRBJ2-4 | many | TRBD1 | TRBV4-3 | CASSQARTGGWSKNIQYF | TGCGCCAGCAGCCAAGCCCGGACAGGGGGCTGGTCCAAAAACATTCAGTACTTC
TRBJ2-3 | few | TRBD2 | TRBV5-1 | CASSARLAGTDTQYF | TGCGCCAGCAGCGCGAGACTAGCGGGAACAGATACGCAGTATTTT
TRBJ2-5 | few | NA | TRBV20-1 | CSARDLTKQETQYF | TGCAGTGCTAGAGATCTAACCAAACAAGAGACCCAGTACTTC
TRBJ2-1 | few | TRBD1 | TRBV5-4 | CASSPGQGSYNEQFF | TGTGCCAGCAGCCCGGGACAGGGCTCCTACAATGAGCAGTTCTTC
TRBJ2-3 | NA | TRBD2 | TRBV6-5 | CASRFRGGLTDTQYF | TGTGCCAGCAGATTCCGGGGGGGCCTCACAGATACGCAGTATTTT
TRBJ1-4 | NA | TRBD1 | TRBV4-1 | CASSRLIQGRKLFF | TGCGCCAGCAGCCGGCTGATACAGGGGCGAAAACTGTTTTTT
TRBJ2-7 | few | NA | TRBV7-8 | CASSGMDRRRDYEQYF | TGTGCCAGCAGCGGGATGGACAGGCGGCGGGACTACGAGCAGTACTTC
TRBJ1-1 | many | NA | TRBV5-1 | CASSLFGENTEAFF | TGCGCCAGCAGCTTGTTTGGGGAGAACACTGAAGCTTTCTTT
TRBJ2-5 | few | NA | TRBV20-1 | CSVRRGAVETQYF | TGCAGTGTCAGAAGGGGCGCGGTAGAGACCCAGTACTTC
TRBJ2-5 | few | NA | TRBV7-2 | CARGSGETQYF | TGTGCACGGGGATCGGGAGAGACCCAGTACTTC
TRBJ2-3 | few | TRBD2 | TRBV11-2 | CASSFERGARTQYF | TGTGCCAGCAGCTTCGAGCGGGGTGCGAGGACGCAGTATTTT
TRBJ1-2 | NA | NA | TRBV7-8 | CASSLAAGILSYGYTF | TGTGCCAGCAGCTTAGCGGCCGGGATCCTGAGCTATGGCTACACCTTC
TRBJ1-2 | NA | NA | TRBV6-1 | CASSEGATSYGYTF | TGTGCCAGCAGTGAAGGCGCCACTAGCTATGGCTACACCTTC
TRBJ2-4 | many | NA | TRBV18 | CASSPPEWQGLGKNIQYF | TGTGCCAGCTCACCACCGGAGTGGCAGGGGTTAGGCAAAAACATTCAGTACTTC
TRBJ2-7 | few | TRBD2 | TRBV10-3 | CAISRGGGLSYEQYF | TGTGCCATCAGTCGGGGGGGCGGACTTTCCTACGAGCAGTACTTC
TRBJ2-3 | few | TRBD2 | TRBV7-7 | CASSPRTGTSKTDTQYF | TGTGCCAGCAGCCCCAGAACCGGGACTAGCAAGACAGATACGCAGTATTTT
TRBJ2-3 | NA | NA | TRBV4-1 | CASSRPAVSSTDTQYF | TGCGCCAGCAGCCGCCCAGCGGTCAGTAGCACAGATACGCAGTATTTT
TRBJ2-1 | NA | TRBD1 | TRBV7-8 | CASSRDRPYSYNEQFF | TGTGCCAGCAGCAGGGACAGGCCTTACTCCTACAATGAGCAGTTCTTC
TRBJ2-7 | few | TRBD1 | TRBV5-1 | CASSPSPGQIYEQYF | TGCGCCAGCAGCCCGTCACCGGGACAGATCTACGAGCAGTACTTC
TRBJ1-4 | NA | NA | TRBV28 | CASRPTGNVEKLFF | TGTGCCAGCAGACCAACAGGGAACGTTGAAAAACTGTTTTTT
TRBJ1-5 | NA | TRBD1 | TRBV6-1 | CASSVGQAGYQPQHF | TGTGCCAGCAGTGTGGGACAGGCGGGTTATCAGCCCCAGCATTTT
TRBJ2-5 | NA | NA | TRBV7-8 | CASKPASVQETQYF | TGTGCCAGCAAGCCGGCGTCAGTCCAAGAGACCCAGTACTTC
TRBJ1-1 | few | TRBD1 | TRBV5-1 | CASSPGTGASLTTEAFF | TGCGCCAGCAGTCCCGGGACAGGGGCCTCCCTAACCACTGAAGCTTTCTTT
TRBJ2-2 | NA | NA | TRBV5-5 | CASSALEGTTGELFF | TGTGCCAGCAGCGCTCTGGAGGGTACCACCGGGGAGCTGTTTTTT
TRBJ1-2 | NA | NA | TRBV29-1 | CSVDRNPNYGYTF | TGCAGCGTCGACAGGAATCCTAACTATGGCTACACCTTC
TRBJ1-1 | few | NA | TRBV9 | CASSAPGGASEAFF | TGTGCCAGCAGCGCCCCGGGGGGGGCCTCTGAAGCTTTCTTT
TRBJ1-3 | few | NA | TRBV7-9 | CASSPGVFSGNTIYF | TGTGCCAGCAGCCCCGGCGTCTTCTCTGGAAACACCATATATTTT
TRBJ1-5 | NA | NA | TRBV20-1 | CSALRSGGNQPQHF | TGCAGTGCGCTCCGGTCAGGGGGCAATCAGCCCCAGCATTTT
TRBJ2-3 | many | TRBD2 | TRBV2 | CASSREGPRVGTQYF | TGTGCCAGCAGCCGGGAGGGACCGCGCGTCGGTACGCAGTATTTT
TRBJ1-1 | NA | TRBD1 | TRBV6-5 | CASSNRGGNGEAFF | TGTGCCAGCAGCAACAGGGGAGGAAATGGTGAAGCTTTCTTT
TRBJ2-2 | NA | NA | TRBV5-1 | CASRGSGELFF | TGCGCCAGCAGAGGGTCCGGGGAGCTGTTTTTT
TRBJ2-1 | few | NA | TRBV11-3 | CASSLDAAGWGNEQFF | TGTGCCAGCAGCTTAGATGCGGCAGGGTGGGGCAATGAGCAGTTCTTC
TRBJ2-7 | NA | NA | TRBV27 | CASKYGAKASGQYF | TGTGCCAGCAAGTACGGTGCCAAGGCGTCGGGGCAGTACTTC
TRBJ2-1 | NA | NA | TRBV7-2 | CASSRSGEQFF | TGTGCCAGCAGCCGTTCAGGCGAGCAGTTCTTC
TRBJ2-2 | few | NA | TRBV3-1 | CASSQRVANTGELFF | TGTGCCAGCAGCCAGCGGGTCGCGAACACCGGGGAGCTGTTTTTT
TRBJ2-1 | NA | TRBD2 | TRBV5-1 | CASSLIAGGHNEQFF | TGCGCCAGCAGCTTAATAGCGGGGGGTCACAATGAGCAGTTCTTC